The 16 T cell receptor beta chains given below trace back to one sample, sequenced in a study of T cell responses to AZD1222 COVID-19 vaccine. TCRdb's table, derived via immunoSEQ multiplex PCR, lists solely in-frame clones and lacks some. The table records around 130,000 clones, over 75% of them present only once. Sequenced material: peripheral blood, taken on day 0 of AZD1222 vaccination. These receptors originate from an adult in good health.

The CDR3 loop is CASSPAVGSLYEQYF. The CDR3 nucleotides read TGTGCCAGCAGCCCGGCGGTCGGCAGTCTCTACGAGCAGTACTTC. The chain carries TRBV7-3 and TRBJ2-7; D remains ambiguous. V was cut by 5 bases and J by 3 bases, with 17 bases left in between. Germline assignment: CDR1 SGHTA and CDR2 FQGTGA. The CDR3 runs to 15 residues.

The chain is built from TRBV5-8 and TRBJ1-2; TRBD1 might be the D (5 bases). Germline V gene data show CDR1 as SGHTS and CDR2 as YDEGEE. This CDR3 comprises 17 residues. The ends were cut back, 0 bases at V and 3 bases at J, with 18 bases in the middle. The CDR3: CASSLEVTGDYYYGYTF. In DNA, the CDR3 is TGTGCCAGCAGCTTGGAGGTTACAGGTGACTACTACTATGGCTACACCTTC.

The J gene is TRBJ2-2, the V gene TRBV7-2, with TRBD2 identical over 11 bases. The CDR3 extends over 16 amino acids. J lost 6 bases, V lost 5 bases, and 8 bases had no gene match. Per germline, CDR1 SGHTA and CDR2 FQGNSA. CDR3: CASSLGLAGPAGELFF. CDR3 DNA sequence: TGTGCCAGCAGCCTAGGACTAGCGGGTCCTGCCGGGGAGCTGTTTTTT.

V is TRBV6-5 and J is TRBJ1-2; 10 bases fit TRBD1. The V and J ends lost 5 bases and 4 bases, in that order; junction bases with no gene match: 4. The CDR3 sequence is 14 residues long. Germline V gene data show CDR1 as MNHEY and CDR2 as SVGAGI. CDR3 DNA sequence: TGTGCCAGCAGTACGACAGGGGGCGGCTATGGCTACACCTTC. This gives the protein CASSTTGGGYGYTF.

V and J are TRBV6-5 and TRBJ2-7; TRBD1 might be the D (5 bases). CDR3 length: 14 residues. Germline CDR1 is MNHEY and CDR2 is SVGAGI. Between the trimmed V and J ends, which lost 8 bases and 0 bases, there was a span of 14 bases. CDR3 bases: TGTGCCAGCCAAGGGGCCTTCAGCTCCTACGAGCAGTACTTC. Translating gives CASQGAFSSYEQYF.

The rearrangement uses TRBV18 and TRBJ2-5; 7 bases align to TRBD1. Germline CDR1 reads KGHSH; CDR2 reads LQKENI. CDR3 length: 13 amino acids. Unmatched junction bases numbered 6, after V lost 6 bases and J lost 5 bases. Written as DNA, the CDR3 is TGTGCCAGCTCCGCGAGGGGGCAGGAGACCCAGTACTTC. Its protein product is CASSARGQETQYF.

This clone was recorded a few times. The rearrangement joins TRBV28 to TRBJ1-6; TRBD1 aligns across 9 bases. This CDR3 has 15 residues. Germline assignment: CDR1 MDHEN and CDR2 SYDVKM. The ends lost 6 bases at V and 9 bases at J; junction bases unmatched: 9. The CDR3 here is CASSLLGDRASPLHF. The CDR3 nucleotides are TGTGCCAGCAGCCTCTTAGGGGACAGGGCTTCACCCCTCCACTTT.

V is TRBV25-1 and J is TRBJ1-5, with D possibly matching TRBD1 (5 bases). The CDR3 loop spans 14 amino acids. V was pared by 2 bases and J by 6 bases, with 11 bases between. Germline CDR1 is MGHDK and CDR2 is SYGVNS. This CDR3 reads CASSEVGPSQPQHF. For the CDR3, the DNA is TGTGCCAGCAGTGAAGTGGGGCCCTCTCAGCCCCAGCATTTT.

The genes are TRBV7-2 and TRBJ2-2, with 9 bases matching TRBD2. V shed 0 bases, J shed 7 bases, and the junction held 9 bases outside the gene matches. Germline-derived CDR1 and CDR2 are SGHTA and FQGNSA. CDR3 length: 17 amino acids. DNA for the CDR3: TGTGCCAGCAGCTTAGCGTTCTTAGCGGGAGTTGGCGGGGAGCTGTTTTTT. It specifies CASSLAFLAGVGGELFF. Full variable domain (rest looked up from reference TRBV7-2 and TRBJ2-2): GAGVSQSPSNKVTEKGKDVELRCDPISGHTALYWYRQSLGQGLEFLIYFQGNSAPDKSGLPSDRFSAERTGGSVSTLTIQRTQQEDSAVYLCASSLAFLAGVGGELFFGEGSRLTVL.

V and J are TRBV4-1 and TRBJ2-2; 9 positions match TRBD1. The V segment lost 3 bases and the J segment 5 bases; nucleotides outside the gene matches: 10. The V gene's germline CDR1 is MGHRA and CDR2 YSYEKL. This CDR3 is 17 amino acids long. CDR3 DNA sequence: TGCGCCAGCAGCCAGTCTGGGGACAGGGTGGTTACCGGGGAGCTGTTTTTT. Protein product: CASSQSGDRVVTGELFF.

The gene calls are TRBV3-1 (or the pseudogene TRBV3-2) and TRBJ2-3, with TRBD2 identical over 8 bases. With V trimmed by 5 bases and J by 2 bases, 12 bases remained unmatched. CDR3 length: 17 residues. CDR1 is LGHDT, CDR2 YNNKEL, per germline (reference sequence). The CDR3 nucleotides read TGTGCCAGCAGCTCCTATCGGGCTAGCGGGCTCACAGATACGCAGTATTTT. Protein: CASSSYRASGLTDTQYF.

V gene TRBV7-9 combines with J gene TRBJ2-3; D perhaps matches TRBD2 (5 bases). CDR3 length equals 16 residues. Germline assignment: CDR1 SEHNR and CDR2 FQNEAQ (reference sequence). V lost 5 bases and J lost 1, with 16 bases in between. The CDR3 DNA reads TGTGCCAGCAGCCACGGATCGGGGTATGGCACAGATACGCAGTATTTT. Amino acids: CASSHGSGYGTDTQYF.

CDR3 amino acids: CASSIVSGELFF. CDR3 DNA sequence: TGTGCCAGTAGTATAGTCAGCGGGGAGCTGTTTTTT. The chain couples TRBV19 to TRBJ2-2; unclear D gene. The ends were cut back, 1 base at V and 7 bases at J, with 4 bases in the middle. Germline V gives CDR1 LNHDA, CDR2 SQIVND (reference sequence). The CDR3 is 12 amino acids.

V usage is TRBV12-3 or TRBV12-4 and J usage is TRBJ2-7; D call uncertain. This CDR3 has 13 residues. V lost 1 base and J 0 bases, leaving 4 bases between the germline ends. In DNA form, the CDR3 reads TGTGCCAGCAGTTTAGGGAGCTCCTACGAGCAGTACTTC. It translates to CASSLGSSYEQYF.

This clone appeared a single time. This sequence joins TRBV7-2 and TRBJ1-2, with TRBD1 identical over 7 bases. The CDR3 contains 14 residues. Per the germline V gene, CDR1 is SGHTA and CDR2 is FQGNSA. Trimming cost V 5 bases and J 2 bases; bases outside gene matches: 5. CDR3: CASSPRQGNYGYTF. CDR3 nucleotides: TGTGCCAGCAGCCCAAGACAGGGCAACTATGGCTACACCTTC.

The chain is built from TRBV6-5 and TRBJ2-1, with 12 bases identical to TRBD2. This CDR3 has 14 residues. Germline assignment: CDR1 MNHEY and CDR2 SVGAGI. The V gene end was trimmed by 0 bases and the J gene end by 15 bases; junction bases not matched to a gene: 6. This CDR3 is CASSYSILAGGLFF. The CDR3 DNA reads as TGTGCCAGCAGTTACTCAATACTAGCGGGAGGTCTGTTCTTC.